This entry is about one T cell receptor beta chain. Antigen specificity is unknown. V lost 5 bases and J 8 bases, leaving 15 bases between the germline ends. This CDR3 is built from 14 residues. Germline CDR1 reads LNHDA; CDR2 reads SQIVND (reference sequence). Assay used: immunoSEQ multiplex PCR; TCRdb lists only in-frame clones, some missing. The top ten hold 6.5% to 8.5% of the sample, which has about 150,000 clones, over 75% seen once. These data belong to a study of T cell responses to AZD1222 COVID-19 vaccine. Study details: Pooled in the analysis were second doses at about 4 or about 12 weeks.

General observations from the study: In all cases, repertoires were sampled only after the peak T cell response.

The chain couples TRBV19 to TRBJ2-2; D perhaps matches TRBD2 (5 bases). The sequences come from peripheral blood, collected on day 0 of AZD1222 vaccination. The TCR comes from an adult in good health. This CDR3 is CASSPGPGIGELFF. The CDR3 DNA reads TGTGCCAGTAGTCCCGGACCCGGGATAGGGGAGCTGTTTTTT.